One sample yielded the 3 T cell receptor beta chains listed below, sequenced in a study of shared clonotypes between healthy human individuals. This table comes from immunoSEQ multiplex PCR, and its TCRdb copy is limited to in-frame clones, with some not included. The table lists over a million clones, approximately 96% of them singletons. The sample comprised naive CD4+ T cells sorted from blood. Subset indicated: CD45RA+ positively selected. The origin of the receptors is a young man in good health.

The rearrangement uses TRBV6-5 and TRBJ1-2; 11 nucleotides agree with TRBD1. CDR1 MNHEY and CDR2 SVGAGI come from the germline V gene. V was clipped by 2 bases and J by 7 bases; unmatched bases: 3. The CDR3 runs to 14 residues. This CDR3 is CASSYGGTGGGYTF. The CDR3 DNA follows: TGTGCCAGCAGTTACGGCGGGACAGGGGGTGGCTACACCTTC.

The rearrangement links TRBV28 to TRBJ1-5, with no clear D. Trimming cost V 5 bases and J 6 bases, with 29 bases left between them. There are 19 residues in the CDR3. The V gene's germline CDR1 is MDHEN and CDR2 SYDVKM. Here the CDR3 reads CASSKSLGKQPEVRQPQHF. DNA for the CDR3: TGTGCCAGCAGTAAGTCATTGGGAAAACAACCCGAGGTTCGTCAGCCCCAGCATTTT.

The chain employs TRBV29-1 and TRBJ2-2; D is possibly TRBD1 (6 bases). The CDR3 is made up of 14 amino acids. Trimming stripped 5 bases from V and 6 bases from J, with 16 bases between. Germline CDR1 SQVTM, CDR2 ANQGSEA. The CDR3 spells CSVRGRGPPGELFF. The DNA for the CDR3 is TGCAGCGTTCGAGGCAGGGGCCCGCCCGGGGAGCTGTTTTTT.